A single sample is the source of the 24 T cell receptor beta chains below, sequenced in a study of OX40 agonist ivuxolimab in advanced cancers. Generated by immunoSEQ multiplex PCR, the TCRdb table keeps only in-frame clones and is missing some. Among under 100,000 clones listed, over 75% were seen once. Sample: CD4+ or CD8+ T cells sorted from blood, taken in a trial of the OX40 agonist ivuxolimab. These receptors were obtained from an adult with an advanced solid tumor such as melanoma, head and neck, liver or kidney cancer.

This chain joins TRBV11-3 and TRBJ2-1, with 10 bases matching TRBD2. CDR3 length: 18 residues. The V segment lost 1 base and the J segment 7 bases; nucleotides outside the gene matches: 13. The germline CDR1 and CDR2 sequences are SGHNT and YENEEA. The CDR3 nucleotides are TGTGCCAGCAGCTTAGCGGACCGATTTAGACTAGCGGGTAATGAGCAGTTCTTC. This sequence encodes CASSLADRFRLAGNEQFF.

This sequence joins TRBV9 and TRBJ2-3; D not certain. Germline CDR1 reads SGDLS; CDR2 reads YYNGEE. The CDR3 loop spans 13 amino acids. With 0 bases removed from V and 6 bases from J, the gap between germline ends came to 8 bases. The CDR3, as DNA: TGTGCCAGCAGCGTAGAGACATGGGATACGCAGTATTTT. Amino acid sequence: CASSVETWDTQYF.

The chain links TRBV27 to TRBJ2-1; 14 bases align to TRBD2. The CDR3 sequence is 16 residues long. Germline V gene sequence: CDR1 MNHEY, CDR2 SMNVEV (reference sequence). J was trimmed by 7 bases and V by 5 bases; bases with no gene match: 7. CDR3 in amino acids: CASSIGTSGRSNEQFF. As DNA, the CDR3 is TGTGCCAGCAGTATCGGGACTAGCGGGAGATCGAATGAGCAGTTCTTC.

The chain employs TRBV28 and TRBJ1-6; 7 bases fit TRBD1. The CDR3 is made up of 16 amino acids. Germline CDR1 MDHEN, CDR2 SYDVKM. After removal of 5 bases from V and 9 bases from J, the junction contained 13 bases not matched to a gene. The CDR3 sequence is CASSLPRQGSSSPLHF. The CDR3 coding sequence is TGTGCCAGCAGTCTTCCCAGACAGGGATCAAGTTCACCCCTCCACTTT.

This chain uses TRBV11-3 with TRBJ2-3; perhaps TRBD2 as D (6 bases). Trimming took 5 bases from V and 7 from J, leaving 13 bases between them. The germline V gene has CDR1 SGHNT and CDR2 YENEEA. CDR3 size: 13 residues. The DNA for the CDR3 is TGTGCCAGCAGCCGGGACTCCCTGAATACGCAGTATTTT. Translation: CASSRDSLNTQYF.

The CDR3 region is CASRGQGRTEAFF. The CDR3, as DNA: TGTGCCAGCAGGGGACAGGGAAGGACTGAAGCTTTCTTT. The chain joins TRBV2 to TRBJ1-1, with 9 bases aligning to TRBD1. The V gene's germline CDR1 is SNHLY and CDR2 FYNNEI. The V gene end was trimmed by 6 bases and the J gene end by 5 bases; junction bases not matched to a gene: 4. CDR3 length equals 13 residues.

The chain recombines TRBV27 with TRBJ2-6; D possibly matches TRBD1 or TRBD2 (5 bases each). CDR3 length: 15 residues. V was shortened by 8 bases and J by 3 bases, with 14 bases between the two germline ends. Germline lookup yields CDR1 MNHEY and CDR2 SMNVEV (reference sequence). The CDR3 reads CASRRGTDGANVLTF. CDR3 sequence (DNA): TGTGCCAGCCGGAGAGGGACGGATGGGGCCAACGTCCTGACTTTC.

V is TRBV18 and J is TRBJ1-4; D is perhaps TRBD1 (5 bases). V was pared by 4 bases and J by 5 bases, with 11 bases between. There are 14 residues in the CDR3. Germline CDR1 is KGHSH and CDR2 is LQKENI. The CDR3, as DNA: TGTGCCAGCTCACTGGGGGGAACAAATGAAAAACTGTTTTTT. Protein: CASSLGGTNEKLFF. Full variable domain (rest looked up from reference TRBV18 and TRBJ1-4): NAGVMQNPRHLVRRRGQEARLRCSPMKGHSHVYWYRQLPEEGLKFMVYLQKENIIDESGMPKERFSAEFPKEGPSILRIQQVVRGDSAAYFCASSLGGTNEKLFFGSGTQLSVL.

V and J are TRBV5-1 and TRBJ2-1; TRBD2 matches 11 bases. V shed 2 bases, J shed 6 bases, and the junction held 4 bases outside the gene matches. The CDR3 loop spans 15 amino acids. Germline CDR1 reads SGHRS; CDR2 reads YFSETQ. Written as DNA, the CDR3 is TGCGCCAGCAGCTTTTTCCTAGCGGGAGGCAATGAGCAGTTCTTC. Amino acids: CASSFFLAGGNEQFF.

The DNA of the CDR3 is TGCAGTGCGGGGGACAATCAGCCCCAGCATTTT. This codes for CSAGDNQPQHF. The gene calls are TRBV20-1 and TRBJ1-5, with a possible D match to TRBD1 (5 bases). The germline V gene encodes CDR1 DFQATT and CDR2 SNEGSKA (reference sequence). The germline V and J ends were trimmed by 6 bases and 3 bases, with 6 bases remaining between them. CDR3 length: 11 residues.

V gene TRBV7-9 combines with J gene TRBJ1-2; perhaps TRBD1 as D (5 bases). The CDR3 sequence is 15 residues long. The V end lost 0 bases, the J end lost 2 bases, and 10 bases lay between the germline ends. The germline CDR1 and CDR2 sequences are SEHNR and FQNEAQ (reference sequence). The CDR3 DNA reads TGTGCCAGCAGCTTAGCGGGGCAGGAGAACTATGGCTACACCTTC. Amino acid sequence: CASSLAGQENYGYTF.

The CDR3 spells CATYSGGPAYEQYF. CDR3 in DNA: TGTGCCACATATTCAGGGGGCCCCGCCTACGAGCAGTACTTC. V and J are TRBV10-3 and TRBJ2-7; 8 nucleotides align to TRBD1. The junction had 10 bases not matched to a gene; V was cut back by 10 bases and J by 2 bases. CDR1 and CDR2 (germline): ENHRY, SYGVKD. The length of the CDR3 is 14 residues.

This chain connects TRBV28 to TRBJ2-1; 12 bases match TRBD2. The V gene end was trimmed by 8 bases and the J gene end by 1 base; junction bases not matched to a gene: 12. CDR1 is MDHEN and CDR2 is SYDVKM in the germline V gene. The CDR3 contains 18 residues. The CDR3: CASLTSGSPLRSYNEQFF. The DNA of the CDR3 is TGTGCCAGCTTGACTAGCGGGAGCCCCCTGAGGTCCTACAATGAGCAGTTCTTC.

The rearrangement links TRBV6-5 to TRBJ1-2, with D perhaps TRBD1 (5 bases). V shed 5 bases and J shed 7 bases, with 11 bases lying between them. The CDR3 is 12 amino acids. CDR1 and CDR2 from the germline V gene are MNHEY and SVGAGI. The CDR3 DNA follows: TGTGCCAGCAGTACCACCGGGGGTGGCTACACCTTC. It codes for CASSTTGGGYTF.

This rearrangement joins TRBV2 to TRBJ2-3; D unclear. This CDR3 contains 16 residues. Germline lookup yields CDR1 SNHLY and CDR2 FYNNEI. Trimming cost V 6 bases and J 2 bases, with 18 bases left between them. CDR3 nucleotide sequence: TGTGCCAGCAGGCTTTTAGATTACGGCCCCACAGATACGCAGTATTTT. It translates to CASRLLDYGPTDTQYF.

The gene calls are TRBV2 and TRBJ2-2, with TRBD2 matching over 9 bases. The CDR3 contains 15 residues. J lost 5 bases, V lost 6 bases, and 7 bases had no gene match. Germline-derived CDR1 and CDR2 are SNHLY and FYNNEI. CDR3 in amino acids: CASSALTSGTGELFF. DNA for the CDR3: TGTGCCAGCAGCGCCTTGACTAGCGGTACCGGGGAGCTGTTTTTT.

The chain carries TRBV7-8 and TRBJ2-5; D might be TRBD1 or TRBD2, each matching 5 bases. V dropped 3 bases and J dropped 1 base, with 18 bases sitting between them. This CDR3 has 17 residues. The germline V gene encodes CDR1 SGHVS and CDR2 FQNEAQ. This CDR3 is CASSFGPGPTPQETQYF. CDR3 bases: TGTGCCAGCAGCTTTGGTCCGGGACCCACCCCCCAAGAGACCCAGTACTTC.

This clone was seen just once. This chain uses TRBV10-3 with TRBJ2-3, with D uncertain. Germline-derived CDR1 and CDR2 are ENHRY and SYGVKD. The CDR3 is 13 residues long. V lost 8 bases and J 2 bases, leaving 11 bases between the germline ends. CDR3 sequence reads: CAIVGSLTDTQYF. CDR3 nucleotides: TGTGCCATCGTGGGCAGCCTCACAGATACGCAGTATTTT.

The chain is built from TRBV29-1 and TRBJ2-5, with a possible D match to TRBD2 (6 bases). Germline values: CDR1 SQVTM, CDR2 ANQGSEA. V was pared by 8 bases and J by 4 bases, with 14 bases between. There are 12 residues in the CDR3. The CDR3 DNA is TGCAGCTCGGGAGTAGCAGGAGAGACCCAGTACTTC. Translation gives CSSGVAGETQYF.

The chain combines TRBV18 with TRBJ1-1; no firm D call. In germline, CDR1 is KGHSH, CDR2 LQKENI. CDR3 length: 13 residues. Trimming left V 6 bases short and J 7 bases short, with 15 bases between. In DNA form, the CDR3 reads TGTGCCAGCTCGCAGGATAAGTCCGGTGAAGCTTTCTTT. This gives the protein CASSQDKSGEAFF.

The chain combines TRBV7-9 with TRBJ1-1; D gene ambiguous. Germline V gene lookup returns CDR1 SEHNR and CDR2 FQNEAQ (reference sequence). The CDR3 extends over 12 amino acids. Trimming left V 4 bases short and J 3 bases short, with 6 bases between. CDR3 sequence reads: CASSSSDTEAFF. CDR3 nucleotide sequence: TGTGCCAGCAGCTCTTCAGACACTGAAGCTTTCTTT.

The chain links TRBV5-6 to TRBJ2-7; D unclear. Trimming took 9 bases from V and 4 from J, leaving 5 bases between them. Germline-derived CDR1 and CDR2 are SGHDT and YYEEEE. The CDR3 has 9 residues. DNA of the CDR3: TGTGCCACCCCTTACGAGCAGTACTTC. This gives the protein CATPYEQYF.

The V call is TRBV16, the J call TRBJ1-5; D gene unclear. V lost 5 bases to trimming and J lost 0 bases, with 5 bases between them. CDR1 KGHSY and CDR2 FQNENV come from the germline V gene. The CDR3 consists of 13 residues. The CDR3 here is CASSKDSNQPQHF. The CDR3 bases are TGTGCCAGCAGCAAGGATAGCAATCAGCCCCAGCATTTT.

This sequence joins TRBV5-1 and TRBJ2-2; no clear D gene. V was pared by 5 bases and J by 4 bases, with 6 bases between. This CDR3 contains 12 residues. CDR1 SGHRS and CDR2 YFSETQ come from the germline V gene. The CDR3 DNA reads as TGCGCCAGCAGGGAACCCACCGGGGAGCTGTTTTTT. Its translation: CASREPTGELFF.